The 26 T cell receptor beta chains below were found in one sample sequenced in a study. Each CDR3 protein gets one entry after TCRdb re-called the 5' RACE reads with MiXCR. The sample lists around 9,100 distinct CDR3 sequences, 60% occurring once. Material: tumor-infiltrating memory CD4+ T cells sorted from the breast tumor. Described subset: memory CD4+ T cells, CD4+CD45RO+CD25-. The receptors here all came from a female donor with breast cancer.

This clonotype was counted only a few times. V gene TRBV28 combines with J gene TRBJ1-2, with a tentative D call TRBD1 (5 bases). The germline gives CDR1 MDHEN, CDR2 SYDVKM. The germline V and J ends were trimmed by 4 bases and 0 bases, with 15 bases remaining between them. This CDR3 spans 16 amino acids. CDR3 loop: CASSSDPQGSNYGYTF. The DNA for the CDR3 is TGTGCCAGCAGTTCCGATCCCCAGGGTTCTAACTATGGCTACACCTTC.

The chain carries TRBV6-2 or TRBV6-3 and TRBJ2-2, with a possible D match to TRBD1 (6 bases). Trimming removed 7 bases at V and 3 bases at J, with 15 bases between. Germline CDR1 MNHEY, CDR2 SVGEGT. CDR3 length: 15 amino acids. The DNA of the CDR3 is TGTGCCAGCAAAGGGGCAGGGGTGGACACCGGGGAGCTGTTTTTT. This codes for CASKGAGVDTGELFF.

CDR3 nucleotide sequence: TGTGCCAGCAGCTCCGACGGAAGCTCCTACGAGCAGTACTTC. Protein sequence: CASSSDGSSYEQYF. This chain connects TRBV6-5 to TRBJ2-7; D remains ambiguous. The V gene lost 6 bases and the J gene lost 0 bases, with 12 bases spanning the gap. Germline CDR1 and CDR2: MNHEY and SVGAGI. The CDR3 is 14 amino acids.

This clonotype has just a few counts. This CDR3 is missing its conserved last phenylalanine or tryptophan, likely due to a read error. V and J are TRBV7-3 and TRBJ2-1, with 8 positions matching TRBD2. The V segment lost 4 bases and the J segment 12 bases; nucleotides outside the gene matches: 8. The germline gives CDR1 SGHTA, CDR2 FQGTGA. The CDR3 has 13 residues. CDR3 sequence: CASSSDSGNRQFS. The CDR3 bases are TGTGCCAGCAGCTCGGATAGCGGGAATCGGCAGTTCTCC.

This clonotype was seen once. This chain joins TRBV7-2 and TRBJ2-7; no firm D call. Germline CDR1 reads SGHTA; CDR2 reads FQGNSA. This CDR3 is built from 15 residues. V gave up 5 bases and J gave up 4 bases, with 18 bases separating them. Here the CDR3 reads CASSPPLSSMYEQYF. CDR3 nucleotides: TGTGCCAGCAGCCCCCCTCTGTCCTCTATGTACGAGCAGTACTTC. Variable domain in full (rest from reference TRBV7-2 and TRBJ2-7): GAGVSQSPSNKVTEKGKDVELRCDPISGHTALYWYRQSLGQGLEFLIYFQGNSAPDKSGLPSDRFSAERTGGSVSTLTIQRTQQEDSAVYLCASSPPLSSMYEQYFGPGTRLTVT.

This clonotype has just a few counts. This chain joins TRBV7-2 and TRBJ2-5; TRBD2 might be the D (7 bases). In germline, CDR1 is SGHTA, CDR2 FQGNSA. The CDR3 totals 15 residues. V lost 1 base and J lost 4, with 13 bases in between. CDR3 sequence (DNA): TGTGCCAGCAGCTTAGGGGTAGGGGGGGGAGAGACCCAGTACTTC. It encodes CASSLGVGGGETQYF.

The CDR3: CASRITADQTFF. The CDR3 DNA reads TGCGCCAGCAGGATAACGGCCGATCAAACTTTCTTT. This chain uses TRBV5-1 with TRBJ1-1, with D uncertain. The length of the CDR3 is 12 residues. V dropped 5 bases and J dropped 12 bases, with 17 bases sitting between them. Per the germline V gene, CDR1 is SGHRS and CDR2 is YFSETQ.

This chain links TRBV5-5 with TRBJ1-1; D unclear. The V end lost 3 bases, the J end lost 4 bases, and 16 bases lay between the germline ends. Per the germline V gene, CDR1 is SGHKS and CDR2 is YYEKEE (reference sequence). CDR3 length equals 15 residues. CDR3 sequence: CASSSWTGGITEAFF. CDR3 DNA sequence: TGTGCCAGCAGCTCATGGACTGGAGGGATCACTGAAGCTTTCTTT.

The CDR3 region is CSVVAGGGTEAFF. CDR3 DNA: TGCAGCGTTGTGGCAGGGGGAGGCACTGAAGCTTTCTTT. The V and J genes are TRBV29-1 and TRBJ1-1, with TRBD1 matching over 7 bases. V lost 4 bases to trimming and J lost 4 bases; unmatched junction nucleotides: 6. Per germline, CDR1 SQVTM and CDR2 ANQGSEA. The CDR3 length is 13 residues.

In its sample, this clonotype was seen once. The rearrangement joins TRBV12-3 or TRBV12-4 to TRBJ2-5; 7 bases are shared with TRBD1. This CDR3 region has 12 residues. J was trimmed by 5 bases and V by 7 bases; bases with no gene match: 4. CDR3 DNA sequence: TGTGCCAGCAAGGGGGCTTGGGAGACCCAGTACTTC. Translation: CASKGAWETQYF.

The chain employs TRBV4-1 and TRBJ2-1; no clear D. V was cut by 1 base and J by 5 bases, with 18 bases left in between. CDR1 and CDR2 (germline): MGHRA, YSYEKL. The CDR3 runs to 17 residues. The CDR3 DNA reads TGCGCCAGCAGCCAAGCACGCGGCTGGACCGGAGACAATGAGCAGTTCTTC. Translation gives CASSQARGWTGDNEQFF.

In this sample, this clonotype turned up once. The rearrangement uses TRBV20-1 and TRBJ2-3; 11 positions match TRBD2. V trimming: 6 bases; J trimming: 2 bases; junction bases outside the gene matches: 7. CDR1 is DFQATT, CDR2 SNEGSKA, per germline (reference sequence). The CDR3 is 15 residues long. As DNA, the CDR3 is TGCAGTGCAACCACTAGCGGGAGTGTCACAGATACGCAGTATTTT. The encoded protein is CSATTSGSVTDTQYF.

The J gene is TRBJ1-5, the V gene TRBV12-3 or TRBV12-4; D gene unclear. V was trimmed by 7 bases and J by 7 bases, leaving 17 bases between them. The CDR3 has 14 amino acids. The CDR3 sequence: CASTPGRAYQPQHF. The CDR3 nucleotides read TGTGCCAGCACCCCGGGGAGGGCGTACCAGCCCCAGCATTTT.

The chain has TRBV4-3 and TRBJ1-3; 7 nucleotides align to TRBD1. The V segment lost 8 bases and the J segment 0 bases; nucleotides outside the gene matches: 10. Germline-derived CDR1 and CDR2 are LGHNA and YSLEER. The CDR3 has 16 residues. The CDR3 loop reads CASDQTGPGSGNTIYF. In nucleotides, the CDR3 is TGCGCCAGCGATCAGACAGGGCCGGGCTCTGGAAACACCATATATTTT.

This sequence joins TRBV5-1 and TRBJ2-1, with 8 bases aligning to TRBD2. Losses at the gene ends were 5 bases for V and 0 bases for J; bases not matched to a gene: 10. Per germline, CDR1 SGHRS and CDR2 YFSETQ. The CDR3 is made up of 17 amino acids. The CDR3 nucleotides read TGCGCCAGCAGTACCTCGGGGGGGCTGGACTCCTACAATGAGCAGTTCTTC. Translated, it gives CASSTSGGLDSYNEQFF.

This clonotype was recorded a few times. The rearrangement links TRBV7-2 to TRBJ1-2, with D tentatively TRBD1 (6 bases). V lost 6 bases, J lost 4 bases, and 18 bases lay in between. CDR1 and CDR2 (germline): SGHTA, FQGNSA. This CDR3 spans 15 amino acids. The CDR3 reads CASRLTGTVAYGYTF. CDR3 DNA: TGTGCCAGCAGACTTACAGGGACCGTCGCCTATGGCTACACCTTC.

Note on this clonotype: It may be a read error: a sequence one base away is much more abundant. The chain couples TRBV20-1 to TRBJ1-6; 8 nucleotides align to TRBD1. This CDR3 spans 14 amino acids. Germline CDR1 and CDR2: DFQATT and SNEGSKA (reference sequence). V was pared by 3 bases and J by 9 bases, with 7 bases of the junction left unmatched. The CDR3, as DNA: TGCAGTGCTAGTGACAGGGGCCATAGTTCACCCCTCCACTTT. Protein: CSASDRGHSSPLHF.

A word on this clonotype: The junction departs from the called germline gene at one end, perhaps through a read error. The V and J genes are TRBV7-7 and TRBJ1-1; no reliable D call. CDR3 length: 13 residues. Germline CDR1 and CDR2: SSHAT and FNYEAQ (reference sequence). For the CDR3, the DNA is TGTGCTAGCAGCTTAGCTCTTAACACTGAAGCTTTCTTT. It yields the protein CASSLALNTEAFF.

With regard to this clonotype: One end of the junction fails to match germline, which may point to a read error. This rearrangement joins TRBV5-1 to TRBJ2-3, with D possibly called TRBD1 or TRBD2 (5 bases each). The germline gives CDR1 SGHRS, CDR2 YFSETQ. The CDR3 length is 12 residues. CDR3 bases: TGCGCCAGCAGCCTGACTTCTGGGACCCAGTGCTTC. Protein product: CASSLTSGTQCF. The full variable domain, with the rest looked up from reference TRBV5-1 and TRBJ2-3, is KAGVTQTPRYLIKTRGQQVTLSCSPISGHRSVSWYQQTPGQGLQFLFEYFSETQRNKGNFPGRFSGRQFSNSRSEMNVSTLELGDSALYLCASSLTSGTQCFGPGTRLTVL.

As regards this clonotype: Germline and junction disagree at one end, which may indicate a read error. For the CDR3, the DNA is TGTGCCAGCAGTACCACAGGGAACACTGGAGCTTTCTTT. This encodes CASSTTGNTGAFF. This chain uses TRBV6-6 with TRBJ1-1; possible D gene TRBD1, 6 bases. This CDR3 comprises 13 residues. CDR1 is MNHNY and CDR2 is SVGAGI in the germline V gene (reference sequence).

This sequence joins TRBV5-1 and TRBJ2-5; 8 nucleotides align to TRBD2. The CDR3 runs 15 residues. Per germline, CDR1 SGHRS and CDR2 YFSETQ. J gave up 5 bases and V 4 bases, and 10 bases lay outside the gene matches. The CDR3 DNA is TGCGCCAGCAGCACCGGACTAGCTTTGACGGAGACCCAGTACTTC. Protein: CASSTGLALTETQYF.

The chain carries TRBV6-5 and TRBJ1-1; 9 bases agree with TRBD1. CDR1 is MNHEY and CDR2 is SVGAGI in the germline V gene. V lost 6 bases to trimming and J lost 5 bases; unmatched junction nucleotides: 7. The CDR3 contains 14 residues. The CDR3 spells CASSEQGARTEAFF. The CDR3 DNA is TGTGCCAGCAGCGAACAGGGGGCGCGAACTGAAGCTTTCTTT.

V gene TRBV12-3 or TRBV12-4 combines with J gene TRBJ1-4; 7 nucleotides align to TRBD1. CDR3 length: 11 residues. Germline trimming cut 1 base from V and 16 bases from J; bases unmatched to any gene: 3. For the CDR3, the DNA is TGTGCCAGCAGTTTAGACCGGGACAGGTTTTTT. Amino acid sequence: CASSLDRDRFF.

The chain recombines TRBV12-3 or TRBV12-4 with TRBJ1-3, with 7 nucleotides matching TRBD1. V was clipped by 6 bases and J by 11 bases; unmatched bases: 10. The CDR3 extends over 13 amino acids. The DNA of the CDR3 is TGTGCCAGCAGCTTTGGCCAGGGGGGAGCCATATATTTT. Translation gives CASSFGQGGAIYF.

CDR3 in DNA: TGTGCCAGCGGCTACAATGAGCAGTTCTTC. Translation gives CASGYNEQFF. The chain couples TRBV7-2 to TRBJ2-1; no reliable D call. The length of the CDR3 is 10 residues. V was shortened by 8 bases and J by 3 bases, with 2 bases between the two germline ends. The germline V gene encodes CDR1 SGHTA and CDR2 FQGNSA.

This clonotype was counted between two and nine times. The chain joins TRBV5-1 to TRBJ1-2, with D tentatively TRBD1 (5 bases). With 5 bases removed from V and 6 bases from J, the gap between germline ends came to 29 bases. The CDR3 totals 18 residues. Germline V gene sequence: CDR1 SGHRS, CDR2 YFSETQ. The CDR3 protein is CASSNSGNRFIPSDGYTF. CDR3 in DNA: TGCGCCAGCAGTAACTCAGGGAACAGATTTATACCTAGTGATGGCTACACCTTC.